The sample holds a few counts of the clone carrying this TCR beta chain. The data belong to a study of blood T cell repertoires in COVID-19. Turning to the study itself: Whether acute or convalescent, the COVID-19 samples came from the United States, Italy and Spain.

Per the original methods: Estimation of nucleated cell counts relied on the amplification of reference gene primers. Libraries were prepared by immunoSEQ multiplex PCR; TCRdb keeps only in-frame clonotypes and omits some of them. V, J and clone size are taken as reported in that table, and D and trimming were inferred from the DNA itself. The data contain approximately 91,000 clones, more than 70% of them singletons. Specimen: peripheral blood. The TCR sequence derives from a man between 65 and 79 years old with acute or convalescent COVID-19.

The CDR3 region has the DNA TGTGCCAGCAGGGGGGACAGGAGGAGAATGTACGAGCAGTACTTC. This codes for CASRGDRRRMYEQYF. The rearrangement joins TRBV28 to TRBJ2-7; 8 bases agree with TRBD1. The CDR3 consists of 15 residues. Trimming cost V 6 bases and J 4 bases; bases outside gene matches: 11. The V gene's germline CDR1 is MDHEN and CDR2 SYDVKM.